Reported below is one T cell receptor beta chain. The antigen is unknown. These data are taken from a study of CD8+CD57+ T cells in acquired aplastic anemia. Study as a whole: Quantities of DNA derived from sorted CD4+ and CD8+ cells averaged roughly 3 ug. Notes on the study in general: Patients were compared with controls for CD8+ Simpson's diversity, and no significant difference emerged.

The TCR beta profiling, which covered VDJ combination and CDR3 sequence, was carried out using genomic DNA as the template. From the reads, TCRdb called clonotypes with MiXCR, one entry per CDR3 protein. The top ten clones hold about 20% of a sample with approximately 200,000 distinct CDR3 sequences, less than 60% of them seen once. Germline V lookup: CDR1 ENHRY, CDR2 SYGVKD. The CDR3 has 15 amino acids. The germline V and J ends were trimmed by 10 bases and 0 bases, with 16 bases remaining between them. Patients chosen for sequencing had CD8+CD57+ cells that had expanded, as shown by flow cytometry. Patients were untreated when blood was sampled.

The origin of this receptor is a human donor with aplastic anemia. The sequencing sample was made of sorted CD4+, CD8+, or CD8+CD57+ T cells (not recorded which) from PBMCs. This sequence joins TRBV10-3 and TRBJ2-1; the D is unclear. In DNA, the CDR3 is TGTGCCACCACGTCCTCAGAGAGCTCCTACAATGAGCAGTTCTTC. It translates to CATTSSESSYNEQFF.